This T cell receptor (beta chain) was identified in a study of immune cell composition in non-small cell lung cancer. The germline V gene has CDR1 SEHNR and CDR2 FQNEAQ (reference sequence). V lost 3 bases and J lost 5, with 7 bases in between. This CDR3 is built from 12 residues. Method: immunoSEQ multiplex PCR; TCRdb's copy keeps in-frame clones and lacks some. The repertoire holds 14,000 to 15,000 clones, under 75% seen once, with around 6.9% in the top ten. The gene calls are TRBV7-9 and TRBJ1-2, with unresolved D. The source is a human donor with non-small cell lung cancer. Sequenced sample: lung tumor tissue. The CDR3 sequence is CASSFEGYGYTF. In nucleotides, the CDR3 is TGTGCCAGCAGCTTCGAGGGTTATGGCTACACCTTC. Full variable domain (missing parts from reference TRBV7-9 and TRBJ1-2): DTGVSQNPRHKITKRGQNVTFRCDPISEHNRLYWYRQTLGQGPEFLTYFQNEAQLEKSRLLSDRFSAERPKGSFSTLEIQRTEQGDSAMYLCASSFEGYGYTFGSGTRLTVV.